This TCR beta chain was documented in a study of regulatory T cells in long-lasting Graves disease. Regarding the study as a whole: Shared public clonotypes totalled over 2,500 in persistent patients, compared with just under 1,000 in new patients.

The sample's time point: persistent/refractory GD, antithyroid drugs over 5 years with positive TRAb. Following extraction of RNA from PBMCs, that RNA was used to make the TCR library. Construction of the TCR beta libraries employed iRepertoire HTBI primers in conjunction with Arm-PCR of CDR3 regions. A single record per CDR3 protein comes from TCRdb applying MiXCR to the multiplex PCR reads. The sample lists over 300,000 distinct CDR3 sequences; roughly 21% were seen once. J was trimmed by 6 bases and V by 3 bases; bases with no gene match: 16. This CDR3 region has 17 residues. Germline CDR1 and CDR2: SGHRS and YFSETQ. As for this clonotype: Its target is not known.

The sample was peripheral blood mononuclear cells (PBMCs), taken when the disease was refractory, from a patient treated with antithyroid drugs. This chain joins TRBV5-1 and TRBJ2-7, with 9 bases matching TRBD2. The sequence was collected from a female donor with Graves disease. The CDR3 spells CASSWGQLAGIRGEQYF. The CDR3 coding sequence is TGCGCCAGCAGCTGGGGACAGCTAGCGGGAATTCGGGGCGAGCAGTACTTC.